Each of the 23 T cell receptor beta chains below was sequenced from the same sample in a study of identical twins. Each CDR3 protein gets one entry after TCRdb re-called the 5' RACE reads with MiXCR. The data hold fewer than 650,000 distinct CDR3 sequences, with 9% to 10% observed a single time. These sequences were also reported in another study, on yellow fever vaccine responses in identical twins.

Sequenced: PBMCs. All receptors derive from a woman aged 18 to 35 in good health.

This clonotype has a handful of counts. The rearrangement joins TRBV12-3 or TRBV12-4 to TRBJ2-7, with 9 bases that match TRBD2. The V gene end was trimmed by 7 bases and the J gene end by 1 base; junction bases not matched to a gene: 17. The CDR3 spans 18 residues. The CDR3 DNA follows: TGTGCCAGCATCCTGGGTAGCGGGAGAGGCTTGGGGTCCTACGAGCAGTACTTC. This translates into CASILGSGRGLGSYEQYF.

This clonotype has just a few counts. V usage is TRBV28 and J usage is TRBJ1-5; D ambiguous. The CDR3 totals 12 residues. CDR1 and CDR2 (germline): MDHEN, SYDVKM. V lost 3 bases, J lost 7 bases, and 7 bases lay in between. CDR3 sequence (DNA): TGTGCCAGCAGTTTCCAGATCCAGCCCCAGCATTTT. Translation: CASSFQIQPQHF.

The chain combines TRBV6-1 with TRBJ1-2; weak D call: TRBD1 (5 bases). Trimming removed 6 bases at V and 0 bases at J, with 17 bases between. Germline loops: CDR1 MNHNS, CDR2 SASEGT. The CDR3 loop spans 16 amino acids. This chain's CDR3 is CASRGVGTETNYGYTF. The CDR3, as DNA: TGTGCCAGCAGGGGAGTGGGGACGGAGACTAACTATGGCTACACCTTC.

V and J are TRBV29-1 and TRBJ2-5; the match to TRBD1 covers 8 bases. This CDR3 has 15 residues. The V gene's germline CDR1 is SQVTM and CDR2 ANQGSEA. With 6 bases clipped from V and 0 bases from J, the junction kept 9 bases outside the gene matches. For the CDR3, the DNA is TGCAGCGTCTACTCGGGACAGGCGTACCAAGAGACCCAGTACTTC. Residues: CSVYSGQAYQETQYF. The whole variable domain, remainder taken from reference TRBV29-1 and TRBJ2-5, is SAVISQKPSRDICQRGTSLTIQCQVDSQVTMMFWYRQQPGQSLTLIATANQGSEATYESGFVIDKFPISRPNLTFSTLTVSNMSPEDSSIYLCSVYSGQAYQETQYFGPGTRLLVL.

In this sample, this clonotype turned up many times. This chain links TRBV4-3 with TRBJ2-1; 10 nucleotides match TRBD2. The germline V gene has CDR1 LGHNA and CDR2 YSLEER. The CDR3 runs 19 residues. J lost 9 bases, V lost 0 bases, and 17 bases had no gene match. This CDR3 is CASSQEAGGASGRFSEQFF. The CDR3, as DNA: TGCGCCAGCAGCCAAGAAGCGGGAGGGGCTAGCGGGAGATTTAGTGAGCAGTTCTTC.

This clonotype has a count of ten or more. V usage is TRBV29-1 and J usage is TRBJ1-1; no firm D call. The germline gives CDR1 SQVTM, CDR2 ANQGSEA. The CDR3 has 13 amino acids. The V end lost 0 bases, the J end lost 8 bases, and 13 bases lay between the germline ends. CDR3 residues: CSVEESGWSEAFF. The CDR3 DNA is TGCAGCGTTGAAGAATCCGGATGGAGCGAAGCTTTCTTT.

This clonotype has a count of ten or more. The chain uses TRBV6-1 and TRBJ2-2; 9 nucleotides align to TRBD1. The CDR3 loop spans 15 amino acids. Germline V gene sequence: CDR1 MNHNS, CDR2 SASEGT. With 6 bases clipped from V and 2 bases from J, the junction kept 4 bases outside the gene matches. The CDR3, as DNA: TGTGCCAGCAGGCCAACAGGGGGCAACACCGGGGAGCTGTTTTTT. Translating it yields CASRPTGGNTGELFF.

This clonotype was detected a few times. V usage is TRBV5-1 and J usage is TRBJ1-6; 9 bases line up with TRBD1. Germline lookup yields CDR1 SGHRS and CDR2 YFSETQ. The CDR3 is made up of 15 amino acids. Trimming at V came to 4 bases and at J to 4 bases, leaving 3 bases not matched to a gene. The CDR3 sequence: CASSPGQGYNSPLHF. The CDR3 nucleotides read TGCGCCAGCAGCCCCGGACAGGGGTATAATTCACCCCTCCACTTT.

This clonotype was counted only a few times. The chain joins TRBV7-9 to TRBJ2-5; TRBD1 aligns across 9 bases. The length of the CDR3 is 14 residues. Germline-derived CDR1 and CDR2 are SEHNR and FQNEAQ (reference sequence). With 5 bases clipped from V and 7 bases from J, the junction kept 8 bases outside the gene matches. CDR3 nucleotides: TGTGCCAGCAGCACCCGGGGACAGGGCCGGACCCAGTACTTC. This encodes CASSTRGQGRTQYF.

There are many counts of this clonotype. The gene calls are TRBV5-1 and TRBJ2-1; perhaps TRBD2 as D (5 bases). CDR1 is SGHRS, CDR2 YFSETQ, per germline. The CDR3 length is 15 residues. Trimming stripped 4 bases from V and 5 bases from J, with 16 bases between. DNA of the CDR3: TGCGCCAGCAGCGCCCGCGGGCAGGAGAACAATGAGCAGTTCTTC. Amino acids: CASSARGQENNEQFF.

This chain uses TRBV27 with TRBJ2-1; TRBD2 might be the D (6 bases). The V end lost 5 bases, the J end lost 4 bases, and 15 bases lay between the germline ends. This CDR3 spans 15 amino acids. The germline gives CDR1 MNHEY, CDR2 SMNVEV (reference sequence). CDR3 region: CASSPRPGLYNEQFF. CDR3 DNA: TGTGCCAGCAGTCCGCGGCCGGGACTGTACAATGAGCAGTTCTTC.

This clonotype was observed a handful of times. The rearrangement joins TRBV12-3 or TRBV12-4 to TRBJ2-5; a weak D match, TRBD2 (5 bases). The CDR3 runs 13 residues. V lost 5 bases and J 2 bases, leaving 9 bases between the germline ends. The DNA of the CDR3 is TGTGCCAGCAGTACGACGGGACAAGAGACCCAGTACTTC. Protein sequence: CASSTTGQETQYF.

This clonotype came up a few times. The rearrangement links TRBV5-1 to TRBJ2-1; 12 bases are shared with TRBD2. Germline V lookup: CDR1 SGHRS, CDR2 YFSETQ. CDR3 size: 17 residues. The trim removed 4 bases at V and 5 bases at J, leaving 10 bases unmatched. CDR3 nucleotides: TGCGCCAGCAGCCCTACCAAGGGACTAGCGGGTGACAATGAGCAGTTCTTC. Encoded protein: CASSPTKGLAGDNEQFF. Combining the CDR3 with reference TRBV5-1 and TRBJ2-1 gives the whole variable domain KAGVTQTPRYLIKTRGQQVTLSCSPISGHRSVSWYQQTPGQGLQFLFEYFSETQRNKGNFPGRFSGRQFSNSRSEMNVSTLELGDSALYLCASSPTKGLAGDNEQFFGPGTRLTVL.

At least ten counts were recorded for this clonotype. This sequence joins TRBV5-1 and TRBJ1-2; 8 nucleotides line up with TRBD1. In germline, CDR1 is SGHRS, CDR2 YFSETQ. Trimming at V came to 4 bases and at J to 7 bases, leaving 6 bases not matched to a gene. CDR3 size: 13 residues. The DNA of the CDR3 is TGCGCCAGCAGCCCCCAGACAGGGGCTGGCTACACCTTC. Amino acid sequence: CASSPQTGAGYTF.

The CDR3 region has the DNA TGTGCCAGCACCGTCCCTAGCGGGACGAGCACAGATACGCAGTATTTT. Translation: CASTVPSGTSTDTQYF. The rearrangement uses TRBV12-3 or TRBV12-4 and TRBJ2-3, with 9 bases that match TRBD2. After removal of 7 bases from V and 0 bases from J, the junction contained 8 bases not matched to a gene. The CDR3 runs 16 residues.

At least ten counts were recorded for this clonotype. The chain uses TRBV5-1 and TRBJ1-5; tentative D call: TRBD1 (6 bases). Trimming pared 4 bases from V and 2 bases from J, leaving 13 bases between. This CDR3 has 15 residues. Germline V CDR1 and CDR2: SGHRS, YFSETQ. CDR3 protein: CASSAGGGGNQPQHF. The CDR3 DNA reads as TGCGCCAGCAGCGCGGGGGGCGGGGGCAATCAGCCCCAGCATTTT.

The sample holds a few counts of this clonotype. The chain joins TRBV28 to TRBJ2-7, with TRBD1 matching over 8 bases. Germline CDR1 reads MDHEN; CDR2 reads SYDVKM. CDR3 length: 14 residues. V shed 8 bases, J shed 3 bases, and the junction held 9 bases outside the gene matches. The CDR3 sequence: CASGRQGSFYEQYF. Written as DNA, the CDR3 is TGTGCCAGCGGTAGACAGGGGAGTTTCTACGAGCAGTACTTC. Using reference TRBV28 and TRBJ2-7 for the parts outside the CDR3, the full variable domain is DVKVTQSSRYLVKRTGEKVFLECVQDMDHENMFWYRQDPGLGLRLIYFSYDVKMKEKGDIPEGYSVSREKKERFSLILESASTNQTSMYLCASGRQGSFYEQYFGPGTRLTVT.

This chain uses TRBV6-2 or TRBV6-3 with TRBJ2-6; perhaps TRBD1 as D (6 bases). V lost 2 bases to trimming and J lost 0 bases, with 14 bases between them. Germline CDR1 reads MNHEY; CDR2 reads SVGEGT. CDR3 size: 18 residues. The CDR3 DNA follows: TGTGCCAGCAGTTACGAGCTAGGGGACAACTCTGGGGCCAACGTCCTGACTTTC. Protein: CASSYELGDNSGANVLTF.

The sample holds many counts of this clonotype. The V gene is TRBV2, the J gene TRBJ2-3; no definite D call. Trimming left V 8 bases short and J 3 bases short, with 6 bases between. The V gene's germline CDR1 is SNHLY and CDR2 FYNNEI. This CDR3 is 11 amino acids long. The CDR3 sequence is CASGRTDTQYF. The CDR3 coding sequence is TGTGCCAGCGGGCGAACAGATACGCAGTATTTT.

This clonotype was observed at least ten times. The rearrangement uses TRBV3-1 and TRBJ2-3; D remains ambiguous. Trimming removed 2 bases at V and 7 bases at J, with 10 bases between. CDR1 and CDR2 (germline): LGHDT, YNNKEL (reference sequence). The CDR3 sequence is 13 residues long. The CDR3 here is CASSQYPPNTQYF. CDR3 DNA: TGTGCCAGCAGCCAATACCCCCCCAATACGCAGTATTTT.

This chain joins TRBV18 and TRBJ2-7; 8 bases are a match to TRBD2. The J segment lost 5 bases and the V segment lost 3 bases, leaving 9 bases of the junction unmatched. The germline V gene encodes CDR1 KGHSH and CDR2 LQKENI. The CDR3 spans 15 residues. The CDR3 DNA sequence: TGTGCCAGCTCACCTCGCGGACTAGCTATCAACGAGCAGTACTTC. Translating it yields CASSPRGLAINEQYF. Full variable domain (outside the CDR3, taken from reference TRBV18 and TRBJ2-7): NAGVMQNPRHLVRRRGQEARLRCSPMKGHSHVYWYRQLPEEGLKFMVYLQKENIIDESGMPKERFSAEFPKEGPSILRIQQVVRGDSAAYFCASSPRGLAINEQYFGPGTRLTVT.

At least ten counts were recorded for this clonotype. This rearrangement joins TRBV28 to TRBJ2-3; D remains ambiguous. Per germline, CDR1 MDHEN and CDR2 SYDVKM. CDR3 size: 12 residues. V gave up 3 bases and J gave up 4 bases, with 5 bases separating them. CDR3 nucleotide sequence: TGTGCCAGCAGTTTTCAAGCAGATACGCAGTATTTT. Residues: CASSFQADTQYF.

There are a few counts of this clonotype. The chain links TRBV7-3 to TRBJ2-1; TRBD2 matches at 11 bases. Per the germline V gene, CDR1 is SGHTA and CDR2 is FQGTGA. V was clipped by 5 bases and J by 3 bases; unmatched bases: 3. The CDR3 length is 15 residues. The CDR3 here is CASSTSGGNYNEQFF. For the CDR3, the DNA is TGTGCCAGCAGCACTAGCGGGGGAAACTACAATGAGCAGTTCTTC.